These 15 T cell receptor beta chains were sequenced from one sample in a study of shared clonotypes between healthy human individuals. The method was immunoSEQ multiplex PCR; TCRdb's version includes in-frame clones alone and lacks a portion of them. The table has approximately 980,000 clones, about three quarters seen once. Sequencing used memory CD4+ T cells sorted from blood. This sample's subset: CD45RA-negative fraction. These receptor sequences come from a man between 18 and 29 years old in good health.

The rearrangement joins TRBV7-2 to TRBJ2-7, with unresolved D. Trimming took 2 bases from V and 5 from J, leaving 10 bases between them. The CDR3 is 13 amino acids. CDR1 and CDR2 from the germline V gene are SGHTA and FQGNSA. The CDR3 reads CASSLNRVDEQYF. The CDR3 nucleotides are TGTGCCAGCAGCTTAAATCGGGTAGACGAGCAGTACTTC.

The chain combines TRBV5-4 with TRBJ1-4, with D possibly being TRBD1 (5 bases). Per the germline V gene, CDR1 is SGHNT and CDR2 is YYREEE (reference sequence). The V end lost 0 bases, the J end lost 6 bases, and 9 bases lay between the germline ends. This CDR3 has 14 amino acids. The CDR3: CASSLAGGDEKLFF. CDR3 DNA sequence: TGTGCCAGCAGCTTGGCCGGGGGAGATGAAAAACTGTTTTTT. Full variable domain (remainder filled in from reference TRBV5-4 and TRBJ1-4): ETGVTQSPTHLIKTRGQQVTLRCSSQSGHNTVSWYQQALGQGPQFIFQYYREEENGRGNFPPRFSGLQFPNYSSELNVNALELDDSALYLCASSLAGGDEKLFFGSGTQLSVL.

CDR3 in DNA: TGTGCCATCAAGGGGGCTAAGACCTACGAGCAGTACTTC. It yields the protein CAIKGAKTYEQYF. This chain joins TRBV10-3 and TRBJ2-7, with 7 bases aligning to TRBD1. The CDR3 has 13 amino acids. J gave up 2 bases and V 7 bases, and 5 bases lay outside the gene matches. CDR1 ENHRY and CDR2 SYGVKD come from the germline V gene.

The CDR3 sequence: CASSLSGTGGDGYTF. The CDR3, as DNA: TGTGCCAGCAGCTTATCCGGGACAGGGGGCGATGGCTACACCTTC. This chain joins TRBV7-9 and TRBJ1-2, with TRBD1 identical over 12 bases. The length of the CDR3 is 15 residues. V lost 2 bases, J lost 6 bases, and 4 bases stayed unmatched. Germline-derived CDR1 and CDR2 are SEHNR and FQNEAQ (reference sequence).

This clone was detected only once. The chain joins TRBV5-4 to TRBJ1-1, with D possibly matching TRBD1 (5 bases). This CDR3 has 15 amino acids. V was cut by 4 bases and J by 0 bases, with 13 bases left in between. Germline V lookup: CDR1 SGHNT, CDR2 YYREEE (reference sequence). CDR3: CASSGARQMNTEAFF. The CDR3 coding sequence is TGTGCCAGCAGCGGAGCCCGACAGATGAACACTGAAGCTTTCTTT.

The chain combines TRBV4-1 with TRBJ2-7; TRBD2 aligns across 8 bases. CDR1 MGHRA and CDR2 YSYEKL come from the germline V gene. With 6 bases clipped from V and 1 base from J, the junction kept 11 bases outside the gene matches. The CDR3 extends over 16 amino acids. For the CDR3, the DNA is TGCGCCAGCAGTCCAATCGGGCGGGGGGCTTCCTACGAGCAGTACTTC. This gives the protein CASSPIGRGASYEQYF.

The chain links TRBV5-6 to TRBJ2-5; 7 nucleotides agree with TRBD2. Germline CDR1 is SGHDT and CDR2 is YYEEEE. CDR3 length equals 14 residues. V lost 2 bases, J lost 3 bases, and 4 bases stayed unmatched. CDR3 nucleotide sequence: TGTGCCAGCAGCTTCGCTAGCGGAAAAGAGACCCAGTACTTC. It encodes CASSFASGKETQYF.

The V call is TRBV5-1, the J call TRBJ2-1; the match to TRBD2 covers 11 bases. After removal of 3 bases from V and 4 bases from J, the junction contained 6 bases not matched to a gene. The germline gives CDR1 SGHRS, CDR2 YFSETQ. This CDR3 comprises 16 residues. CDR3 loop: CASSWRGTSGYNEQFF. For the CDR3, the DNA is TGCGCCAGCAGCTGGCGTGGGACTAGCGGTTACAATGAGCAGTTCTTC.

This clone was counted only a few times. The V gene is TRBV2, the J gene TRBJ1-3; D ambiguous. CDR3 length: 16 residues. The V gene lost 2 bases and the J gene lost 3 bases, with 14 bases spanning the gap. CDR1 is SNHLY and CDR2 is FYNNEI in the germline V gene. The CDR3, as DNA: TGTGCCAGCAGTGAAATCCGGAGCCCACGTGGAAACACCATATATTTT. It specifies CASSEIRSPRGNTIYF.

This clone was counted between two and nine times. The chain couples TRBV7-9 to TRBJ1-1; 9 nucleotides align to TRBD1. Losses at the gene ends were 1 base for V and 8 bases for J; bases not matched to a gene: 5. Per germline, CDR1 SEHNR and CDR2 FQNEAQ (reference sequence). The CDR3 is 14 amino acids. The CDR3: CASSLVGQGYEAFF. The CDR3 DNA reads TGTGCCAGCAGCTTAGTGGGACAGGGCTACGAAGCTTTCTTT.

This rearrangement joins TRBV2 to TRBJ2-4, with 7 bases lining up with TRBD1. This CDR3 is built from 13 residues. V gave up 8 bases and J gave up 1 base; unmatched junction bases: 2. Germline V gives CDR1 SNHLY, CDR2 FYNNEI. CDR3 region: CASGGQAKNIQYF. In DNA, the CDR3 is TGTGCCAGCGGGGGACAGGCCAAAAACATTCAGTACTTC.

The chain uses TRBV18 and TRBJ1-3; D is ambiguous. CDR3 length equals 17 residues. V lost 1 base and J 0 bases, leaving 13 bases between the germline ends. Germline values: CDR1 KGHSH, CDR2 LQKENI. CDR3 coding DNA: TGTGCCAGCTCACCACTGGCAGGACTTAGCTCTGGAAACACCATATATTTT. This sequence encodes CASSPLAGLSSGNTIYF. Looking up the rest from reference TRBV18 and TRBJ1-3 gives the full variable domain: NAGVMQNPRHLVRRRGQEARLRCSPMKGHSHVYWYRQLPEEGLKFMVYLQKENIIDESGMPKERFSAEFPKEGPSILRIQQVVRGDSAAYFCASSPLAGLSSGNTIYFGEGSWLTVV.

The chain is built from TRBV29-1 and TRBJ1-2; D possibly corresponds to TRBD1 (6 bases). Trimming stripped 6 bases from V and 4 bases from J, with 18 bases between. Germline V lookup: CDR1 SQVTM, CDR2 ANQGSEA. The CDR3 covers 14 residues. The CDR3 sequence: CSVILGGRGYGYTF. CDR3 nucleotide sequence: TGCAGCGTCATTCTGGGGGGGCGAGGCTATGGCTACACCTTC. The whole variable domain, filled in from reference TRBV29-1 and TRBJ1-2, reads SAVISQKPSRDICQRGTSLTIQCQVDSQVTMMFWYRQQPGQSLTLIATANQGSEATYESGFVIDKFPISRPNLTFSTLTVSNMSPEDSSIYLCSVILGGRGYGYTFGSGTRLTVV.

J is TRBJ2-1 and V is TRBV10-2; D gene uncertain. The germline V gene encodes CDR1 WSHSY and CDR2 SAAADI. There are 12 residues in the CDR3. V lost 6 bases and J lost 7, with 10 bases in between. CDR3 DNA: TGCGCCAGCAGACAAGACTCTAATGAGCAGTTCTTC. Its protein product is CASRQDSNEQFF.

This chain links TRBV25-1 with TRBJ2-1; 12 bases agree with TRBD2. Looked up from germline, CDR1 is MGHDK and CDR2 is SYGVNS. This CDR3 has 15 amino acids. The V and J ends lost 10 bases and 7 bases, in that order; junction bases with no gene match: 11. The CDR3 protein is CATWARTSGKNEQFF. For the CDR3, the DNA is TGTGCCACCTGGGCCAGGACTAGCGGGAAAAATGAGCAGTTCTTC.